This T cell receptor (beta chain) is drawn from a study of blood T cell repertoires in COVID-19. About the study: The United States, Italy and Spain provided the acute and convalescent COVID-19 samples. From T cells, B-cell-depleted T cells, or PBMCs came the material, which was cDNA or gDNA.

Original methodology: From reference gene primer amplification, estimates of nucleated cell counts were derived. Sequenced by immunoSEQ multiplex PCR; TCRdb stores in-frame clones only, minus some. The DNA gave D and trimming, while V, J and clone size come from that table. The sample yields 200,000 or so clones, roughly 80% seen once. The TCR originated in a woman aged 25 to 39 with acute or convalescent COVID-19. Material for sequencing was peripheral blood.

CDR3 amino acids: CASSIDWGSGGRNEQFF. DNA of the CDR3: TGTGCCAGTAGTATAGATTGGGGGTCGGGGGGCCGCAATGAGCAGTTCTTC. The rearrangement links TRBV19 to TRBJ2-1; D is perhaps TRBD2 (7 bases). Trimming took 0 bases from V and 6 from J, leaving 18 bases between them. The CDR3 is 17 residues long. From germline, CDR1 is LNHDA and CDR2 SQIVND (reference sequence).